This T cell receptor (beta chain) was identified in a study of blood T cell repertoires in COVID-19. For the study at large: The analysed material was cDNA or gDNA that came from T cells, B-cell-depleted T cells, or PBMCs.

Assay: immunoSEQ multiplex PCR; the TCRdb copy retains only in-frame clones and omits some. The sample has about 300,000 clones; 75% to 90% are singletons. The CDR3 covers 10 residues. Per the germline V gene, CDR1 is SQVTM and CDR2 is ANQGSEA. The germline V and J ends were trimmed by 8 bases and 4 bases, with 6 bases remaining between them. Enrolled through a virtual design, the participants were between roughly 18 and 90 years of age and came from under 30 US areas. The recovered donors of Cohort 3 showed two negative PCRs, clearance, or symptom resolution. The chain employs TRBV29-1 and TRBJ2-1, with D hard to call. Sequencing was performed on PBMCs or T cells enriched from blood (not recorded which). This TCR was recovered from a man aged 25 to 40 who had recovered from COVID-19. CDR3 DNA sequence: TGCAGCACACATTACAATGAGCAGTTCTTC. This encodes CSTHYNEQFF.